The T cell receptor beta chain under discussion was sequenced for a study of T cells in localized non-small cell lung cancer. General study points: The study found T cell clonality highest in uninvolved adjacent lung, above tumor.

With respect to this clone: Its antigen is not known.

The repertoire was sequenced with immunoSEQ multiplex PCR; TCRdb's copy has only in-frame clones and lacks some. The sample has over 70,000 clones, less than 90% seen once; the top ten hold 21%. Unmatched junction bases numbered 12, after V lost 0 bases and J lost 5 bases. This CDR3 has 17 amino acids. Germline V CDR1 and CDR2: LNHNV, YYDKDF (reference sequence). V and J are TRBV15 and TRBJ2-5, with 7 bases identical to TRBD1. Here the sequenced sample was peripheral blood, taken before any cancer treatment. This sequence originates from a male donor aged 60 or over with stage III squamous cell lung carcinoma. The CDR3 loop reads CATSRDPARGLEETQYF. CDR3 bases: TGTGCCACCAGCAGAGATCCGGCCAGGGGGTTGGAGGAGACCCAGTACTTC. The variable domain in full, with the rest retrieved from reference TRBV15 and TRBJ2-5, is DAMVIQNPRYQVTQFGKPVTLSCSQTLNHNVMYWYQQKSSQAPKLLFHYYDKDFNNEADTPDNFQSRRPNTSFCFLDIRSPGLGDTAMYLCATSRDPARGLEETQYFGPGTRLLVL.